These 10 T cell receptor beta chains share one sample of origin, sequenced in a study of regulatory T cells in long-lasting Graves disease. Arm-PCR of CDR3 regions and iRepertoire HTBI primers were the basis on which TCR beta libraries were built. TCRdb re-derived calls from the multiplex PCR reads in MiXCR, one entry per CDR3 protein. Here the sample spans fewer than 500,000 distinct CDR3 sequences, 15% to 20% being singletons. Time point in this sample: newly diagnosed GD, antithyroid drugs for less than 3 months. Following extraction of RNA from PBMCs, that RNA was used to make the TCR library. In addition, the sample was reused for a study of T cells in Graves' hyperthyroidism and ophthalmopathy.

The sequenced sample was peripheral blood mononuclear cells (PBMCs), obtained at new diagnosis, from a patient treated with antithyroid drugs. These receptors originate from a middle-aged man with Graves disease.

This clonotype came up many times. The rearrangement joins TRBV2 to TRBJ2-3; D is uncertain. Trimming stripped 7 bases from V and 7 bases from J, with 9 bases between. CDR1 and CDR2 (germline): SNHLY, FYNNEI. The CDR3 runs 11 residues. The CDR3 region has the DNA TGTGCCAGCATAAAAAAGAATACGCAGTATTTT. Protein: CASIKKNTQYF.

The table lists this clonotype with many counts. The CDR3 reads CASCHGQGPWYF. In nucleotides, the CDR3 is TGTGCCAGCTGCCATGGTCAGGGGCCTTGGTACTTC. The rearrangement links TRBV2 to TRBJ2-7; D is possibly TRBD1 (6 bases). The CDR3 has 12 residues. With 8 bases removed from V and 12 bases from J, the gap between germline ends came to 20 bases. CDR1 SNHLY and CDR2 FYNNEI come from the germline V gene.

This clonotype was detected ten times or more. This sequence joins TRBV13 and TRBJ2-1, with TRBD1 matching over 7 bases. CDR1 PRHDT and CDR2 FYEKMQ come from the germline V gene (reference sequence). The CDR3 loop spans 14 amino acids. V shed 2 bases and J 9 bases; nucleotides not matched to a gene: 7. Here the CDR3 reads CASSLRDRDVEQFF. CDR3 nucleotide sequence: TGTGCCAGCAGCTTACGAGACAGGGACGTTGAGCAGTTCTTC.

This clonotype was picked up many times. The V and J genes are TRBV7-8 and TRBJ2-3; 12 nucleotides line up with TRBD2. Germline CDR1 is SGHVS and CDR2 is FQNEAQ. This CDR3 region has 15 residues. V gave up 7 bases and J gave up 3 bases; unmatched junction bases: 5. The CDR3 nucleotides read TGTGCCAGCAAAGTGACTAGCGGGAGAACAGATACGCAGTATTTT. Amino acids: CASKVTSGRTDTQYF.

This clonotype was recorded many times. This rearrangement joins TRBV19 to TRBJ1-1; 12 bases line up with TRBD1. The CDR3 is 15 amino acids. The trim removed 6 bases at V and 4 bases at J, leaving 6 bases unmatched. Germline loops: CDR1 LNHDA, CDR2 SQIVND (reference sequence). CDR3 amino acids: CASSGTGGASTEAFF. Written as DNA, the CDR3 is TGTGCCAGTAGCGGGACAGGGGGCGCGAGCACTGAAGCTTTCTTT. Full variable domain (remainder filled in from reference TRBV19 and TRBJ1-1): DGGITQSPKYLFRKEGQNVTLSCEQNLNHDAMYWYRQDPGQGLRLIYYSQIVNDFQKGDIAEGYSVSREKKESFPLTVTSAQKNPTAFYLCASSGTGGASTEAFFGQGTRLTVV.

Remarks on this clonotype: This may arise from a read error, as a much more abundant clone is one base away. The V call is TRBV29-1, the J call TRBJ2-7, with 7 bases that match TRBD1. The CDR3 length is 15 residues. CDR1 is SQVTM, CDR2 ANQGSEA, per germline. The trim removed 5 bases at V and 2 bases at J, leaving 12 bases unmatched. CDR3 DNA sequence: TGCAGCGTTCCCGGGACAGTACGGAATCCCTACGAGCAGTACTTC. It yields the protein CSVPGTVRNPYEQYF.

In its sample, this clonotype was seen many times. The J gene is TRBJ2-5, the V gene TRBV10-2; TRBD2 aligns across 8 bases. Trimming removed 6 bases from V and 1 base from J; junction bases left unmatched: 7. This CDR3 region has 15 residues. From germline, CDR1 is WSHSY and CDR2 SAAADI. This chain's CDR3 is CASSRRLAPQETQYF. Here the CDR3 DNA reads TGCGCCAGCAGCCGGCGACTAGCGCCCCAAGAGACCCAGTACTTC.

This clonotype was seen ten or more times. J is TRBJ2-1 and V is TRBV20-1; 8 nucleotides line up with TRBD2. This CDR3 contains 17 residues. Germline lookup yields CDR1 DFQATT and CDR2 SNEGSKA (reference sequence). In DNA form, the CDR3 reads TGCAATGCCCCCACCTGGGGCTGGCGGGAGGCCGGTAGTGAGCAGTTCTTC. As protein: CNAPTWGWREAGSEQFF.

This clonotype was counted ten times or more. The V gene is TRBV12-3 or TRBV12-4, the J gene TRBJ2-2; either TRBD1 or TRBD2 may fit D (5 bases each). V lost 3 bases and J lost 5, with 16 bases in between. The CDR3 length is 16 residues. CDR3 in DNA: TGTGCCAGCAGTTTTTCCGGGACCACAATGACCGGGGAGCTGTTTTTT. Amino acids: CASSFSGTTMTGELFF.

J is TRBJ1-2 and V is TRBV30; D uncertain. CDR1 is GTSNPN, CDR2 SVGIG, per germline (reference sequence). CDR3 length equals 17 residues. The ends were cut back, 5 bases at V and 0 bases at J, with 22 bases in the middle. The CDR3 coding sequence is TGTGCCTGGTTCACCACCAAGCCGCAGGAAGCTAACTATGGCTACACCTTC. It specifies CAWFTTKPQEANYGYTF.